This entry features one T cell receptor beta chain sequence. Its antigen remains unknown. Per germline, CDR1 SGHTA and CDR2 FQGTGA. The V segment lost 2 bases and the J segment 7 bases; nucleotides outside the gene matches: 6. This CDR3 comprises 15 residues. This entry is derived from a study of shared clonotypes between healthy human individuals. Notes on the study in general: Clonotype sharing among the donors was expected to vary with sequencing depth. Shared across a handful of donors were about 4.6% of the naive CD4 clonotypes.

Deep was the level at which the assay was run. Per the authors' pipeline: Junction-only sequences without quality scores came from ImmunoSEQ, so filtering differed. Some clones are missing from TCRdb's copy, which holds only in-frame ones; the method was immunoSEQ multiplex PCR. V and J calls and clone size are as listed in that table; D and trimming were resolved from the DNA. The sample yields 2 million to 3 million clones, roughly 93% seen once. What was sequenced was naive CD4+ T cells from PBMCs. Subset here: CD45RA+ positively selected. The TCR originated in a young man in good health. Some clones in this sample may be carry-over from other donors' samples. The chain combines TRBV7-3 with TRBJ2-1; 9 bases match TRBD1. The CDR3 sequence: CASSLRETGGNEQFF. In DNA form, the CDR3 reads TGTGCCAGCAGCTTACGTGAGACAGGGGGTAATGAGCAGTTCTTC.